Listed here are 14 T cell receptor beta chains from one sample, sequenced in a study of identifying expanded T cells in peripheral blood. Only in-frame clones appear in the TCRdb table, and some are missing; sequencing was by immunoSEQ multiplex PCR. The sample includes 100,000 or so clones, approximately 90% of them seen just once. Sequencing was performed on blood. These receptors all come from a person aged 18 to 75 in good health.

This chain connects TRBV27 to TRBJ2-1; D gene ambiguous. Germline V lookup: CDR1 MNHEY, CDR2 SMNVEV (reference sequence). This CDR3 region has 11 residues. Trimming shortened V by 4 bases and J by 7 bases, and 5 bases separated the two germline ends. CDR3 nucleotide sequence: TGTGCCAGCAGTTCGTCTAATGAGCAGTTCTTC. Protein: CASSSSNEQFF.

The chain employs TRBV7-8 and TRBJ1-4; the D gene is possibly TRBD1 (5 bases). Trimming stripped 4 bases from V and 11 bases from J, with 17 bases between. Germline V CDR1 and CDR2: SGHVS, FQNEAQ. There are 14 residues in the CDR3. The chain's CDR3 is CASSSETGTGKLFF. The CDR3 DNA reads as TGTGCCAGCAGCTCGGAGACCGGGACGGGTAAACTGTTTTTT.

This clone showed up just once. The chain links TRBV28 to TRBJ2-5; D is perhaps TRBD1 (7 bases). CDR3 length: 18 residues. Trimming left V 3 bases short and J 5 bases short, with 25 bases between. Germline CDR1 and CDR2: MDHEN and SYDVKM. CDR3 protein: CASSFPEGRTGGGETQYF. The CDR3 bases are TGTGCCAGCAGTTTCCCAGAAGGCAGGACAGGAGGAGGGGAGACCCAGTACTTC.

The gene calls are TRBV5-4 and TRBJ2-3; D is unclear. Germline V CDR1 and CDR2: SGHNT, YYREEE (reference sequence). V lost 0 bases and J 8 bases, leaving 10 bases between the germline ends. CDR3 length: 13 amino acids. CDR3: CASSLEGPSTQYF. CDR3 nucleotides: TGTGCCAGCAGCTTGGAAGGGCCAAGTACGCAGTATTTT.

This chain uses TRBV6-5 with TRBJ1-2; unclear D gene. This CDR3 region has 11 residues. Per germline, CDR1 MNHEY and CDR2 SVGAGI. Between the trimmed V and J ends, which lost 6 bases and 3 bases, there was a span of 5 bases. CDR3 sequence reads: CASRFYYGYTF. CDR3 nucleotide sequence: TGTGCCAGCAGGTTTTACTATGGCTACACCTTC.

The chain combines TRBV9 with TRBJ2-1; 9 nucleotides align to TRBD2. Germline trimming cut 4 bases from V and 4 bases from J; bases unmatched to any gene: 9. CDR3 length equals 16 residues. The V gene's germline CDR1 is SGDLS and CDR2 YYNGEE. The CDR3 spells CASSPAERGAYNEQFF. The CDR3 region has the DNA TGTGCCAGCAGCCCAGCGGAGCGGGGGGCGTACAATGAGCAGTTCTTC.

The J gene is TRBJ2-1, the V gene TRBV19; 10 nucleotides align to TRBD1. The V gene end was trimmed by 5 bases and the J gene end by 1 base; junction bases not matched to a gene: 2. The CDR3 runs to 15 residues. Germline V gene data show CDR1 as LNHDA and CDR2 as SQIVND (reference sequence). The DNA of the CDR3 is TGTGCCAGTAGTGACAGGGGGCCGTCCTACAATGAGCAGTTCTTC. It specifies CASSDRGPSYNEQFF.

The gene calls are TRBV5-4 and TRBJ1-3, with 7 bases matching TRBD1. CDR3 size: 17 residues. The ends lost 2 bases at V and 4 bases at J; junction bases unmatched: 12. Germline V gene sequence: CDR1 SGHNT, CDR2 YYREEE (reference sequence). In DNA form, the CDR3 reads TGTGCCAGCAGCTTAACCACCATTTCGACAGGGGGAAACACCATATATTTT. It codes for CASSLTTISTGGNTIYF.

The chain has TRBV6-5 and TRBJ2-7; D gene ambiguous. CDR1 and CDR2 (germline): MNHEY, SVGAGI. Trimming cost V 0 bases and J 3 bases, with 9 bases left between them. This CDR3 is 14 amino acids long. CDR3 sequence: CASSYSRPRYEQYF. The CDR3, as DNA: TGTGCCAGCAGTTACTCCCGTCCTCGCTACGAGCAGTACTTC.

The chain joins TRBV7-8 to TRBJ1-1; a possible D gene is TRBD1 (5 bases). CDR1 and CDR2 (germline): SGHVS, FQNEAQ. The CDR3 is 12 residues long. The ends were cut back, 5 bases at V and 9 bases at J, with 13 bases in the middle. The CDR3 here is CASSDRDDQAFF. In nucleotides, the CDR3 is TGTGCCAGCAGCGACCGGGACGACCAAGCTTTCTTT.

The V gene is TRBV11-2, the J gene TRBJ2-2, with a tentative D call TRBD1 (8 bases). This CDR3 is 16 amino acids long. CDR1 and CDR2 from the germline V gene are SGHAT and FQNNGV. V was clipped by 5 bases and J by 5 bases, with 18 bases between them. This chain's CDR3 is CASSRRGQGGTGELFF. The DNA of the CDR3 is TGTGCCAGCAGCCGAAGAGGACAGGGAGGGACCGGGGAGCTGTTTTTT.

The gene calls are TRBV5-1 and TRBJ1-3, with TRBD1 as a possible D gene (5 bases). Germline-derived CDR1 and CDR2 are SGHRS and YFSETQ. V shed 0 bases and J shed 0 bases, with 10 bases lying between them. The CDR3 has 16 amino acids. The CDR3 nucleotides are TGCGCCAGCAGCTTGGCCGGGGGGAGCTCTGGAAACACCATATATTTT. It is translated as CASSLAGGSSGNTIYF.

The chain carries TRBV15 and TRBJ1-5; perhaps TRBD1 as D (6 bases). This CDR3 comprises 16 residues. Germline V gene sequence: CDR1 LNHNV, CDR2 YYDKDF (reference sequence). Trimming took off 4 bases at V and 1 base at J, with 14 bases between the two ends. As DNA, the CDR3 is TGTGCCACCAGCACAGCCCCAGGGGCCAGCAATCAGCCCCAGCATTTT. Encoded protein: CATSTAPGASNQPQHF.

The chain is built from TRBV6-5 and TRBJ1-4; no definite D call. This CDR3 is 14 amino acids long. Germline values: CDR1 MNHEY, CDR2 SVGAGI. The V end lost 0 bases, the J end lost 8 bases, and 10 bases lay between the germline ends. The CDR3 nucleotides read TGTGCCAGCAGTTACTCGGGGTTTGACGAAAAACTGTTTTTT. Protein product: CASSYSGFDEKLFF.